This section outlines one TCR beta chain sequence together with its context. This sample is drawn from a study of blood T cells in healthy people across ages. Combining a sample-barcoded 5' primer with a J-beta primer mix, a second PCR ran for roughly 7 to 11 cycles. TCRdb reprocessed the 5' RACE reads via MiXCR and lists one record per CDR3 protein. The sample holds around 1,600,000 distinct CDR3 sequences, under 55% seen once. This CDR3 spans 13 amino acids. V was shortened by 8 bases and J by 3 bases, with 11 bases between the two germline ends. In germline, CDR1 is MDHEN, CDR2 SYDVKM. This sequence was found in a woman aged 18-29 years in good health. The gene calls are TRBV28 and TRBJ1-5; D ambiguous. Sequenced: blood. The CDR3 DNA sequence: TGTGCCAGCGGTGGGCTGCTCAATCAGCCCCAGCATTTT. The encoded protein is CASGGLLNQPQHF.